These 25 T cell receptor beta chains originate from one sample sequenced in a study of CD8 T cells in ankylosing spondylitis. TCRdb reprocessed the 5' RACE reads with MiXCR, giving one entry per CDR3 protein. The sample records about 150,000 distinct CDR3 sequences, 40% to 50% being singletons. Sequenced: synovial fluid, either unsorted or a sorted T cell fraction (not recorded which). These receptors were collected from a male donor with ankylosing spondylitis.

This clonotype turned up a few times. The genes are TRBV12-3 or TRBV12-4 and TRBJ2-3; 11 bases fit TRBD2. After removal of 5 bases from V and 2 bases from J, the junction contained 6 bases not matched to a gene. CDR3 length: 16 amino acids. As DNA, the CDR3 is TGTGCCAGCAGTCCCGGGACTAGCGGAGCCACAGATACGCAGTATTTT. Translated: CASSPGTSGATDTQYF.

The chain links TRBV20-1 to TRBJ2-7, with 13 bases identical to TRBD2. After removal of 3 bases from V and 7 bases from J, the junction contained 9 bases not matched to a gene. The CDR3 is 15 residues long. Germline values: CDR1 DFQATT, CDR2 SNEGSKA (reference sequence). CDR3 nucleotide sequence: TGCAGTGCTAGCGGACTAGCGGGAGAATCGGGGGAGCAGTACTTC. Translating it yields CSASGLAGESGEQYF.

The chain uses TRBV19 and TRBJ2-1, with a tentative D call TRBD2 (5 bases). With 0 bases removed from V and 4 bases from J, the gap between germline ends came to 13 bases. This CDR3 is built from 16 residues. Germline V lookup: CDR1 LNHDA, CDR2 SQIVND (reference sequence). In nucleotides, the CDR3 is TGTGCCAGTAGTATAGAGTCCGGGATCTCATACAATGAGCAGTTCTTC. Translating it yields CASSIESGISYNEQFF.

The chain carries TRBV10-3 and TRBJ2-3, with a tentative D call TRBD1 (5 bases). Germline V lookup: CDR1 ENHRY, CDR2 SYGVKD. CDR3 length equals 15 residues. The ends were cut back, 7 bases at V and 0 bases at J, with 14 bases in the middle. The CDR3 nucleotides are TGTGCCATCAAGAAGGGGCAGAGAAGCACAGATACGCAGTATTTT. It is translated as CAIKKGQRSTDTQYF.

The chain is built from TRBV20-1 and TRBJ2-2, with D possibly called TRBD1 or TRBD2 (5 bases each). The length of the CDR3 is 14 residues. Between the trimmed V and J ends, which lost 5 bases and 9 bases, there was a span of 19 bases. Germline V lookup: CDR1 DFQATT, CDR2 SNEGSKA (reference sequence). The CDR3 region has the DNA TGCAGTGCTTCGCCAGGGAGCTCGCCATGGGAGCTGTTTTTT. It is translated as CSASPGSSPWELFF.

The CDR3 loop is CASSTYSGSSTDTQYF. CDR3 bases: TGTGCCAGCAGCACTTATAGCGGGAGCAGCACAGATACGCAGTATTTT. The V call is TRBV28, the J call TRBJ2-3, with TRBD2 matching 9 bases. The CDR3 runs to 16 residues. Germline loops: CDR1 MDHEN, CDR2 SYDVKM. J was trimmed by 0 bases and V by 6 bases; bases with no gene match: 7.

V usage is TRBV28 and J usage is TRBJ2-5, with 8 bases fitting TRBD2. J gave up 5 bases and V 3 bases, and 11 bases lay outside the gene matches. This CDR3 spans 16 amino acids. Germline V gene lookup returns CDR1 MDHEN and CDR2 SYDVKM. The CDR3 region has the DNA TGTGCCAGCAGTTTCGGAGCCAGGGGCGGGAGGGAGACCCAGTACTTC. Translated: CASSFGARGGRETQYF.

The table lists this clonotype with many counts. The chain recombines TRBV20-1 with TRBJ2-2; no definite D call. The CDR3 extends over 14 amino acids. V was shortened by 6 bases and J by 3 bases, with 14 bases between the two germline ends. From germline, CDR1 is DFQATT and CDR2 SNEGSKA (reference sequence). CDR3: CSAKQPGDTGELFF. CDR3 DNA sequence: TGCAGTGCGAAGCAACCAGGAGACACCGGGGAGCTGTTTTTT.

This sequence joins TRBV12-3 or TRBV12-4 and TRBJ2-1; 14 bases are a match to TRBD2. V lost 5 bases to trimming and J lost 6 bases; unmatched junction nucleotides: 9. The CDR3 loop spans 17 amino acids. CDR3 residues: CASSDQGLAGGSNEQFF. CDR3 nucleotide sequence: TGTGCCAGCAGTGACCAAGGACTAGCGGGAGGATCCAATGAGCAGTTCTTC.

CDR3 sequence reads: CASSTIGLAGPFTGELFF. The CDR3 DNA reads as TGCGCCAGCAGCACTATAGGACTAGCGGGCCCTTTCACCGGGGAGCTGTTTTTT. J is TRBJ2-2 and V is TRBV4-1; TRBD2 agrees at 11 bases. Germline trimming cut 5 bases from V and 4 bases from J; bases unmatched to any gene: 12. This CDR3 has 18 residues. Germline V lookup: CDR1 MGHRA, CDR2 YSYEKL.

This clonotype was seen a handful of times. The rearrangement joins TRBV12-3 or TRBV12-4 to TRBJ1-6; TRBD1 agrees at 7 bases. This CDR3 has 14 residues. With V trimmed by 5 bases and J by 9 bases, 7 bases remained unmatched. CDR3: CASSPGTVFSPLHF. Written as DNA, the CDR3 is TGTGCCAGCAGTCCGGGGACAGTGTTTTCACCCCTCCACTTT.

This clonotype occurred a few times. The genes are TRBV4-2 and TRBJ1-5; D uncertain. There are 13 residues in the CDR3. Trimming removed 4 bases from V and 6 bases from J, with 10 bases in between. CDR1 is LGHNA and CDR2 is YNFKEQ in the germline V gene. The CDR3 reads CASSRGVFQPQHF. DNA of the CDR3: TGTGCCAGCAGCCGAGGAGTATTTCAGCCCCAGCATTTT.

This clonotype has only a few counts. This chain links TRBV7-8 with TRBJ2-3, with 13 bases matching TRBD2. CDR1 and CDR2 (germline): SGHVS, FQNEAQ. The CDR3 runs 16 residues. Unmatched junction bases numbered 8, after V lost 5 bases and J lost 6 bases. CDR3: CASSSEGLAGVDTQYF. Written as DNA, the CDR3 is TGTGCCAGCAGCAGCGAAGGACTAGCGGGGGTTGATACGCAGTATTTT.

This clonotype was detected a few times. CDR3 amino acids: CASSPGGRYEQYF. The CDR3 DNA is TGTGCCAGCAGTCCAGGGGGCCGCTACGAGCAGTACTTC. The chain links TRBV7-9 to TRBJ2-7; 8 nucleotides match TRBD1. Trimming took 6 bases from V and 3 from J; bases not matched to a gene: 4. The CDR3 covers 13 residues. Germline CDR1 and CDR2: SEHNR and FQNEAQ (reference sequence).

This clonotype appeared a few times. The V gene is TRBV19, the J gene TRBJ2-2, with D maybe TRBD1 (6 bases). The CDR3 covers 14 residues. Germline-derived CDR1 and CDR2 are LNHDA and SQIVND (reference sequence). V lost 7 bases, J lost 4 bases, and 13 bases lay in between. CDR3 region: CASMQGPVTGELFF. In DNA, the CDR3 is TGTGCCAGTATGCAGGGGCCCGTCACCGGGGAGCTGTTTTTT.

In this sample, this clonotype turned up a few times. CDR3 in amino acids: CASTDTIPHPEAFF. The CDR3 DNA follows: TGTGCCAGCACCGATACTATACCTCACCCTGAAGCTTTCTTT. The rearrangement links TRBV12-3 or TRBV12-4 to TRBJ1-1, with D hard to call. The germline V and J ends were trimmed by 7 bases and 6 bases, with 18 bases remaining between them. This CDR3 comprises 14 residues.

The rearrangement joins TRBV4-3 to TRBJ1-1; 7 bases align to TRBD1. CDR1 LGHNA and CDR2 YSLEER come from the germline V gene. The CDR3 loop spans 14 amino acids. With 3 bases clipped from V and 6 bases from J, the junction kept 7 bases outside the gene matches. CDR3 DNA: TGCGCCAGCAGCCACCGTCGGACAGGTTCTGAAGCTTTCTTT. Protein sequence: CASSHRRTGSEAFF.

The chain is built from TRBV11-2 and TRBJ1-1; TRBD1 is a possible D gene (6 bases). CDR3 length: 16 residues. V was clipped by 1 base and J by 8 bases, with 20 bases between them. Germline loops: CDR1 SGHAT, CDR2 FQNNGV. This chain's CDR3 is CASSLGFDGGRWEAFF. The CDR3 coding sequence is TGTGCCAGCAGCTTAGGCTTCGACGGGGGCCGGTGGGAAGCTTTCTTT.

This chain links TRBV4-1 with TRBJ2-3; tentatively, D is TRBD2 (7 bases). The CDR3 is 16 residues long. V dropped 0 bases and J dropped 3 bases, with 13 bases sitting between them. Germline V CDR1 and CDR2: MGHRA, YSYEKL. CDR3 DNA: TGCGCCAGCAGCCAAGACGGGGGGCTTATTACAGATACGCAGTATTTT. Translated: CASSQDGGLITDTQYF.

The chain carries TRBV4-1 and TRBJ1-1; the D is unclear. Trimming left V 0 bases short and J 1 base short, with 9 bases between. Germline assignment: CDR1 MGHRA and CDR2 YSYEKL. CDR3 length: 15 amino acids. The CDR3: CASSQEDWGNTEAFF. DNA for the CDR3: TGCGCCAGCAGCCAAGAGGACTGGGGGAACACTGAAGCTTTCTTT.

This clonotype showed up just a few times. This chain joins TRBV27 and TRBJ2-1; D remains ambiguous. The CDR3 has 13 amino acids. Trimming left V 4 bases short and J 4 bases short, with 8 bases between. CDR1 and CDR2 (germline): MNHEY, SMNVEV (reference sequence). CDR3 protein: CASSSAGYNEQFF. The CDR3 DNA reads as TGTGCCAGCAGTTCCGCAGGATACAATGAGCAGTTCTTC.

The gene calls are TRBV27 and TRBJ2-1, with a weak D call TRBD1 (6 bases). The germline gives CDR1 MNHEY, CDR2 SMNVEV (reference sequence). The ends were cut back, 0 bases at V and 3 bases at J, with 9 bases in the middle. The CDR3 extends over 15 amino acids. DNA of the CDR3: TGTGCCAGCAGTTTATCCGGGACATACTACAATGAGCAGTTCTTC. Protein: CASSLSGTYYNEQFF.

Points on this clonotype: At one boundary the junction diverges from the germline segment, which might be a read error. The chain carries TRBV7-7 and TRBJ2-5; 9 bases are a match to TRBD2. The length of the CDR3 is 17 residues. CDR1 is SSHAT and CDR2 is FNYEAQ in the germline V gene (reference sequence). The CDR3 DNA is TGTGCTAGCAGCTTAGCCGCGTGGCGGGGGGGCGGAGAGACCCAGTACTTC. Translation gives CASSLAAWRGGGETQYF. The whole variable domain, remainder taken from reference TRBV7-7 and TRBJ2-5, is GAGVSQSPRYKVTKRGQDVTLRCDPISSHATLYWYQQALGQGPEFLTYFNYEAQPDKSGLPSDRFSAERPEGSISTLTIQRTEQRDSAMYRCASSLAAWRGGGETQYFGPGTRLLVL.

V is TRBV11-2 and J is TRBJ2-5; 10 positions match TRBD2. The J segment lost 0 bases and the V segment lost 10 bases, leaving 8 bases of the junction unmatched. The CDR3 totals 15 residues. Looked up from germline, CDR1 is SGHAT and CDR2 is FQNNGV. The CDR3 coding sequence is TGTGCCACCTCCATAGCGGGAGGTCACCAAGAGACCCAGTACTTC. This translates into CATSIAGGHQETQYF.

As regards this clonotype: The junction and the germline gene differ at one end; a read error may be behind it. The chain joins TRBV4-1 to TRBJ1-1, with D tentatively TRBD1 (6 bases). CDR1 and CDR2 (germline): MGHRA, YSYEKL. The CDR3 runs to 14 residues. The CDR3 sequence: CASSPIGGGTDTAF. CDR3 in DNA: TGCGCCAGCAGCCCCATAGGGGGGGGAACGGACACGGCTTTT.